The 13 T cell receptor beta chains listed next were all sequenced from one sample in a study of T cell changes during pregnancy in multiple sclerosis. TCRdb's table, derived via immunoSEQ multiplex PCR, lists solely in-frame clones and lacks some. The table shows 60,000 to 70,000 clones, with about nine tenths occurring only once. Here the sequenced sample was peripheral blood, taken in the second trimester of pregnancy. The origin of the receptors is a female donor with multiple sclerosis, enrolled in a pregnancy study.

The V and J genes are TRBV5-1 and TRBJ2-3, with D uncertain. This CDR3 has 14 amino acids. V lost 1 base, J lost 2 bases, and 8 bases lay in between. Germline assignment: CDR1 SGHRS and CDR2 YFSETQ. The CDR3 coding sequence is TGCGCCAGCAGCTTGAGCGCAGACACAGATACGCAGTATTTT. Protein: CASSLSADTDTQYF.

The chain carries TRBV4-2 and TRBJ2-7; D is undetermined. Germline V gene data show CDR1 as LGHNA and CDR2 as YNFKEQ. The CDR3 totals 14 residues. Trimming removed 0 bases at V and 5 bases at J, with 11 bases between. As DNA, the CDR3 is TGTGCCAGCAGCCAAGAGGGTAGCTACCACGAGCAGTACTTC. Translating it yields CASSQEGSYHEQYF.

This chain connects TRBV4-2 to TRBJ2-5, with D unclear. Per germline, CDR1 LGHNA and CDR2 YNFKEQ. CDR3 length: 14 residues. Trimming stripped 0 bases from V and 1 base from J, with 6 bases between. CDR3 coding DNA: TGTGCCAGCAGCCAAGAGGGCAGCCAAGAGACCCAGTACTTC. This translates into CASSQEGSQETQYF.

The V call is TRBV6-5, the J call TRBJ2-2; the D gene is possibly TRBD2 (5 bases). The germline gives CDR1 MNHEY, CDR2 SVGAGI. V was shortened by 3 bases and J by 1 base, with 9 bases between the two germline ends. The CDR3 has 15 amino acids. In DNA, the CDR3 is TGTGCCAGCAGTTATCGGGGTCTGAACACCGGGGAGCTGTTTTTT. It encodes CASSYRGLNTGELFF.

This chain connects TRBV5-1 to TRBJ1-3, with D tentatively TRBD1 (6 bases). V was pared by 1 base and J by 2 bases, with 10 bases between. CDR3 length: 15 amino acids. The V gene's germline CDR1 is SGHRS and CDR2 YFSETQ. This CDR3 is CASSLQGSPGNTIYF. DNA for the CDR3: TGCGCCAGCAGCTTGCAGGGGAGTCCTGGAAACACCATATATTTT.

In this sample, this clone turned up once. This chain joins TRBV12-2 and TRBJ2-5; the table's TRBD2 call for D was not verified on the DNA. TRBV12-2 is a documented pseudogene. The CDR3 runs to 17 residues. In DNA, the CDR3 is TGTGCAAGTCGCTTAAAAGGGACTAGCGGGGACCAAGAGACCCAGTACTTC. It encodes CASRLKGTSGDQETQYF.

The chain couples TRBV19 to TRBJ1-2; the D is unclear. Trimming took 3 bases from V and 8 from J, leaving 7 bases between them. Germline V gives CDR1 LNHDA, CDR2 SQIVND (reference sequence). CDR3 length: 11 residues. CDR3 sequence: CASSIQRGYTF. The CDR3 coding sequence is TGTGCCAGTAGTATCCAGCGAGGCTACACCTTC.

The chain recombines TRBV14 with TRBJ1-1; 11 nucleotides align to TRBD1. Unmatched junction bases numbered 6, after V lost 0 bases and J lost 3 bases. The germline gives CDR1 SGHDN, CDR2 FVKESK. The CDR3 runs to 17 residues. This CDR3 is CASSQDGPGQGDTEAFF. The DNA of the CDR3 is TGTGCCAGCAGCCAAGATGGGCCGGGACAGGGGGACACTGAAGCTTTCTTT.

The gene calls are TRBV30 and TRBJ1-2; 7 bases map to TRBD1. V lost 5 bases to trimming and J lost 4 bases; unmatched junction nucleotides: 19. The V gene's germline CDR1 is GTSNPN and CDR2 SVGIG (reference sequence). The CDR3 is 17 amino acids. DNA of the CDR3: TGTGCCTGGTATCCGGCAGGGGGAACCTCCGAATCCTATGGCTACACCTTC. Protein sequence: CAWYPAGGTSESYGYTF.

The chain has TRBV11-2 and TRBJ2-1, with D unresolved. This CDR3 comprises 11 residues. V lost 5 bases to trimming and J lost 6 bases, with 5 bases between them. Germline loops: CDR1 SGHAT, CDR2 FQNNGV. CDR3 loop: CASSRLNEQFF. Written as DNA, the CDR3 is TGTGCCAGCAGCCGTCTCAATGAGCAGTTCTTC.

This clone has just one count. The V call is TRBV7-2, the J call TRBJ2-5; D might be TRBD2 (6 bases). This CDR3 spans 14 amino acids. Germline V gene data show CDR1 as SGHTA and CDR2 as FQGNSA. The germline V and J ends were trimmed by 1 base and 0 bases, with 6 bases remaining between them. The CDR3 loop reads CASSLVADQETQYF. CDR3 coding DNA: TGTGCCAGCAGCTTAGTAGCGGACCAAGAGACCCAGTACTTC.

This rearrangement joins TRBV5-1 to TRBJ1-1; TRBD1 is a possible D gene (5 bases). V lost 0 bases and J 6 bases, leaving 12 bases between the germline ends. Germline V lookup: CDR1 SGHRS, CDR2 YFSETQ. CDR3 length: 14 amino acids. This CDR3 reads CASSLEGWGAEAFF. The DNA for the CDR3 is TGCGCCAGCAGCTTGGAAGGGTGGGGGGCTGAAGCTTTCTTT.

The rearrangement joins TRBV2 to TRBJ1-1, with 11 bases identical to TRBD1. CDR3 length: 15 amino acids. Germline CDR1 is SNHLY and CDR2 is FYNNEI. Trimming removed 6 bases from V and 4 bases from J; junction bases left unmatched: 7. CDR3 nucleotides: TGTGCCAGCAGCCTCACCGGGACAGGGGGCACTGAAGCTTTCTTT. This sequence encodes CASSLTGTGGTEAFF.